Presented here are 27 T cell receptor beta chains from one specimen sequenced in a study of type 1 regulatory T cells (dated by TCRdb to the early 2020s). Their antigens remain unidentified. Instrument used: Illumina MiSeq. TCRdb passed the public sequencing reads through fastp at Q25 and MiXCR, retaining productive beta sequences. Rows are combined by CDR3 protein, so each entry shows the most common genes and DNA. For this sample there are around 69,000 distinct CDR3 sequences; about 69% appear just once. 6% to 9% of the sample goes to the ten largest clones. The sequencing input was cultured T cells, either the whole culture or a sorted T cell fraction (not recorded which). The cell subset or site label, read with the paper, signifies: Tr1-enriched cell product generated in vitro against host alloantigens. The receptors were sampled from a human donor in good health.

This clonotype was recorded a few times. The V gene is TRBV6-1, the J gene TRBJ1-1; a possible D gene is TRBD1 (6 bases). Germline values: CDR1 MNHNS, CDR2 SASEGT. This CDR3 region has 14 residues. Trimming removed 8 bases at V and 1 base at J, with 14 bases between. CDR3 nucleotides: TGTGCCAGCCTAGGGGACACATCGAACACTGAAGCTTTCTTT. Translation: CASLGDTSNTEAFF.

This chain connects TRBV20-1 to TRBJ1-1; 8 bases map to TRBD1. Germline lookup yields CDR1 DFQATT and CDR2 SNEGSKA (reference sequence). Unmatched junction bases numbered 13, after V lost 6 bases and J lost 7 bases. CDR3 length equals 14 residues. The CDR3 is CSARMSTGALEAFF. CDR3 nucleotides: TGCAGTGCCCGAATGTCGACAGGGGCCCTTGAAGCTTTCTTT.

This sequence joins TRBV7-2 and TRBJ2-3, with D hard to call. V was pared by 4 bases and J by 5 bases, with 10 bases between. This CDR3 has 13 amino acids. Germline V gene sequence: CDR1 SGHTA, CDR2 FQGNSA. For the CDR3, the DNA is TGTGCCAGCAGCTCCGAGGCGGAAGATACGCAGTATTTT. Translation: CASSSEAEDTQYF.

This clonotype came up once. V gene TRBV12-3 or TRBV12-4 combines with J gene TRBJ1-5; D gene uncertain. The CDR3 covers 12 residues. Trimming removed 8 bases at V and 4 bases at J, with 9 bases between. CDR3 amino acids: CASGPLNQPQHF. CDR3 coding DNA: TGTGCCAGCGGGCCATTAAATCAGCCCCAGCATTTT.

The gene calls are TRBV5-1 and TRBJ2-5, with D perhaps matching TRBD2 (5 bases). Germline CDR1 reads SGHRS; CDR2 reads YFSETQ. Deletions cut 4 bases from V and 1 base from J, with 14 bases between. The CDR3 sequence is 15 residues long. The CDR3 region has the DNA TGCGCCAGCAGCCCGGGTGGGAGTCTCCAAGAGACCCAGTACTTC. Protein sequence: CASSPGGSLQETQYF.

J is TRBJ2-7 and V is TRBV30, with D uncertain. This CDR3 has 11 amino acids. The ends were cut back, 3 bases at V and 6 bases at J, with 9 bases in the middle. Germline V CDR1 and CDR2: GTSNPN, SVGIG (reference sequence). Here the CDR3 DNA reads TGTGCCTGGAGAGACCGCGGCGAGCAGTACTTC. Residues: CAWRDRGEQYF. Looking up the rest from reference TRBV30 and TRBJ2-7 gives the full variable domain: SQTIHQWPATLVQPVGSPLSLECTVEGTSNPNLYWYRQAAGRGLQLLFYSVGIGQISSEVPQNLSASRPQDRQFILSSKKLLLSDSGFYLCAWRDRGEQYFGPGTRLTVT.

V usage is TRBV4-1 and J usage is TRBJ2-7; 7 positions match TRBD2. CDR1 is MGHRA and CDR2 is YSYEKL in the germline V gene. J lost 2 bases, V lost 0 bases, and 10 bases had no gene match. There are 17 residues in the CDR3. CDR3 loop: CASSQDSSSGLPYEQYF. The CDR3 DNA reads as TGCGCCAGCAGCCAAGATAGTTCTAGCGGTCTCCCCTACGAGCAGTACTTC.

The V call is TRBV20-1, the J call TRBJ2-1, with 14 bases identical to TRBD2. CDR1 is DFQATT, CDR2 SNEGSKA, per germline (reference sequence). CDR3 length equals 15 residues. The trim removed 2 bases at V and 8 bases at J, leaving 5 bases unmatched. CDR3 residues: CSARNGLAGGDEQFF. DNA of the CDR3: TGCAGTGCTAGAAACGGACTAGCGGGGGGCGATGAGCAGTTCTTC.

This clonotype has only a few counts. CDR3 nucleotides: TGCAGTGCTAGGACTCCGTCGGACTCTCCCTACAATGAGCAGTTCTTC. Translated: CSARTPSDSPYNEQFF. The V call is TRBV20-1, the J call TRBJ2-1, with a tentative D call TRBD2 (5 bases). Per the germline V gene, CDR1 is DFQATT and CDR2 is SNEGSKA (reference sequence). With 3 bases removed from V and 2 bases from J, the gap between germline ends came to 17 bases. This CDR3 is built from 16 residues.

This clonotype has a handful of counts. This chain joins TRBV29-1 and TRBJ1-3; D is undetermined. This CDR3 contains 14 residues. V shed 6 bases and J shed 0 bases, with 12 bases lying between them. The germline V gene encodes CDR1 SQVTM and CDR2 ANQGSEA. CDR3 loop: CSVAGSDSGNTIYF. In DNA, the CDR3 is TGCAGCGTCGCCGGGAGTGACTCTGGAAACACCATATATTTT.

By share of the sample, this clonotype is medium-sized. The CDR3 DNA is TGCAGTGCTAGAGATACCAGTGCTAACTATGGCTACACCTTC. Its protein is CSARDTSANYGYTF. The gene calls are TRBV20-1 and TRBJ1-2; D not resolved. The germline V and J ends were trimmed by 0 bases and 0 bases, with 8 bases remaining between them. The CDR3 is 14 residues long. In germline, CDR1 is DFQATT, CDR2 SNEGSKA (reference sequence).

V and J are TRBV27 and TRBJ2-2; a possible D gene is TRBD2 (6 bases). This CDR3 is built from 16 residues. Germline V lookup: CDR1 MNHEY, CDR2 SMNVEV (reference sequence). V lost 5 bases and J 3 bases, leaving 16 bases between the germline ends. CDR3 region: CASSKRTGVDTGELFF. The CDR3 bases are TGTGCCAGCAGTAAACGGACGGGGGTTGACACCGGGGAGCTGTTTTTT.

The CDR3 sequence is CASSLSRESVDTQYF. The CDR3 region has the DNA TGTGCCAGCAGTTTATCGCGGGAGTCGGTAGATACGCAGTATTTT. V usage is TRBV27 and J usage is TRBJ2-3; 7 bases line up with TRBD2. Per germline, CDR1 MNHEY and CDR2 SMNVEV (reference sequence). This CDR3 spans 15 amino acids. V lost 0 bases to trimming and J lost 5 bases; unmatched junction nucleotides: 5.

This clonotype was observed a single time. The CDR3 DNA follows: TGCAGCTCGAACGAGCTGGGTACAGATACGCAGTATTTT. It is translated as CSSNELGTDTQYF. V and J are TRBV29-1 and TRBJ2-3; no clear D gene. Germline CDR1 SQVTM, CDR2 ANQGSEA. V lost 8 bases, J lost 3 bases, and 15 bases lay in between. The CDR3 is made up of 13 amino acids.

The V and J genes are TRBV27 and TRBJ2-1; 11 nucleotides match TRBD1. CDR1 MNHEY and CDR2 SMNVEV come from the germline V gene (reference sequence). This CDR3 has 15 residues. V lost 2 bases, J lost 10 bases, and 7 bases stayed unmatched. DNA for the CDR3: TGTGCCAGCAGTTTAGGACAGGGGGCTTATGAGGAGCAGTTCTTC. This sequence encodes CASSLGQGAYEEQFF.

The rearrangement joins TRBV7-9 to TRBJ2-1; D is unclear. The CDR3 is 13 residues long. Germline CDR1 and CDR2: SEHNR and FQNEAQ (reference sequence). Trimming cost V 6 bases and J 8 bases, with 14 bases left between them. The CDR3, as DNA: TGTGCCAGCAGGGAAATTAGGGCAGATGAGCAGTTCTTC. This sequence encodes CASREIRADEQFF.

The gene calls are TRBV20-1 and TRBJ2-5; no definite D call. The length of the CDR3 is 13 residues. V was pared by 3 bases and J by 1 base, with 9 bases between. Looked up from germline, CDR1 is DFQATT and CDR2 is SNEGSKA (reference sequence). The CDR3 bases are TGCAGTGCTAGGTTGCTATCCCAAGAGACCCAGTACTTC. This codes for CSARLLSQETQYF.

The DNA of the CDR3 is TGTGCCAGCAGCGGGACAGGGGGAGGAAGAAACACCATATATTTT. It is translated as CASSGTGGGRNTIYF. V gene TRBV9 combines with J gene TRBJ1-3; 10 bases align to TRBD1. Trimming at V came to 3 bases and at J to 5 bases, leaving 5 bases not matched to a gene. The CDR3 sequence is 15 residues long. Germline V CDR1 and CDR2: SGDLS, YYNGEE. The entire variable domain, with the rest obtained from reference TRBV9 and TRBJ1-3, is as follows: DSGVTQTPKHLITATGQRVTLRCSPRSGDLSVYWYQQSLDQGLQFLIQYYNGEERAKGNILERFSAQQFPDLHSELNLSSLELGDSALYFCASSGTGGGRNTIYFGEGSWLTVV.

V usage is TRBV12-3 or TRBV12-4 and J usage is TRBJ2-7; D is uncertain. V dropped 3 bases and J dropped 3 bases, with 12 bases sitting between them. The CDR3 contains 14 residues. This chain's CDR3 is CASSFQARVYEQYF. For the CDR3, the DNA is TGTGCCAGCAGTTTCCAGGCCCGGGTCTACGAGCAGTACTTC.

J is TRBJ1-1 and V is TRBV6-6, with a weak D call TRBD1 (5 bases). Germline V lookup: CDR1 MNHNY, CDR2 SVGAGI (reference sequence). The length of the CDR3 is 13 residues. V lost 6 bases and J lost 3, with 11 bases in between. CDR3 amino acids: CASSSPGYTEAFF. DNA of the CDR3: TGTGCCAGCAGCTCACCAGGGTACACTGAAGCTTTCTTT.

The V gene is TRBV7-9, the J gene TRBJ2-5, with 7 bases that match TRBD1. CDR3 length equals 12 residues. Germline assignment: CDR1 SEHNR and CDR2 FQNEAQ (reference sequence). With V trimmed by 8 bases and J by 5 bases, 5 bases remained unmatched. The CDR3 nucleotides read TGTGCCAGCTCACAGGGGTGGGAGACCCAGTACTTC. Its translation is CASSQGWETQYF. The full variable domain, completed using reference TRBV7-9 and TRBJ2-5, is DTGVSQNPRHKITKRGQNVTFRCDPISEHNRLYWYRQTLGQGPEFLTYFQNEAQLEKSRLLSDRFSAERPKGSFSTLEIQRTEQGDSAMYLCASSQGWETQYFGPGTRLLVL.

The CDR3: CSARKPSGTEAFF. In DNA form, the CDR3 reads TGCAGTGCTAGGAAACCTAGCGGGACTGAAGCTTTCTTT. This chain joins TRBV20-1 and TRBJ1-1; D is unclear. CDR3 length: 13 amino acids. Per germline, CDR1 DFQATT and CDR2 SNEGSKA (reference sequence). Trimming took 3 bases from V and 5 from J, leaving 13 bases between them.

This clonotype was detected only once. The chain recombines TRBV7-2 with TRBJ2-3; tentatively, D is TRBD1 or TRBD2 (5 bases each). The CDR3 sequence is 14 residues long. V was trimmed by 5 bases and J by 4 bases, leaving 13 bases between them. Germline V gene lookup returns CDR1 SGHTA and CDR2 FQGNSA. CDR3 in amino acids: CASSPSGAADTQYF. The CDR3 DNA reads as TGTGCCAGCAGCCCATCCGGGGCCGCAGATACGCAGTATTTT.

This chain connects TRBV20-1 to TRBJ1-4; D is perhaps TRBD1 (5 bases). V was shortened by 0 bases and J by 5 bases, with 13 bases between the two germline ends. The CDR3 runs 15 residues. Germline assignment: CDR1 DFQATT and CDR2 SNEGSKA (reference sequence). The CDR3 here is CSARESSGGNEKLFF. The CDR3 coding sequence is TGCAGTGCTAGAGAATCTTCTGGGGGGAATGAAAAACTGTTTTTT.

The CDR3 DNA follows: TGCAGTGCCATGGCGTTAACAGGTAGCAATCAGCCCCAGCATTTT. Protein sequence: CSAMALTGSNQPQHF. The chain combines TRBV20-1 with TRBJ1-5; the D gene is possibly TRBD1 (5 bases). This CDR3 is built from 15 residues. Trimming took off 6 bases at V and 0 bases at J, with 15 bases between the two ends. Germline CDR1 DFQATT, CDR2 SNEGSKA (reference sequence).

The V gene is TRBV19, the J gene TRBJ2-1; 13 nucleotides agree with TRBD2. Per the germline V gene, CDR1 is LNHDA and CDR2 is SQIVND (reference sequence). Trimming at V came to 5 bases and at J to 4 bases, leaving 5 bases not matched to a gene. This CDR3 is built from 16 residues. The CDR3 is CASSPGLAGPYNEQFF. The CDR3 DNA is TGTGCCAGTAGTCCGGGACTAGCGGGGCCTTACAATGAGCAGTTCTTC.

This clonotype was observed a few times. Here the CDR3 DNA reads TGCGCCAGCAGTGAGTCGAATCGGGGGAGCTATGGCTACACCTTC. Translated, it gives CASSESNRGSYGYTF. The rearrangement uses TRBV10-2 and TRBJ1-2, with a tentative D call TRBD1 (5 bases). The CDR3 contains 15 residues. CDR1 and CDR2 from the germline V gene are WSHSY and SAAADI. V was clipped by 0 bases and J by 4 bases, with 12 bases between them.